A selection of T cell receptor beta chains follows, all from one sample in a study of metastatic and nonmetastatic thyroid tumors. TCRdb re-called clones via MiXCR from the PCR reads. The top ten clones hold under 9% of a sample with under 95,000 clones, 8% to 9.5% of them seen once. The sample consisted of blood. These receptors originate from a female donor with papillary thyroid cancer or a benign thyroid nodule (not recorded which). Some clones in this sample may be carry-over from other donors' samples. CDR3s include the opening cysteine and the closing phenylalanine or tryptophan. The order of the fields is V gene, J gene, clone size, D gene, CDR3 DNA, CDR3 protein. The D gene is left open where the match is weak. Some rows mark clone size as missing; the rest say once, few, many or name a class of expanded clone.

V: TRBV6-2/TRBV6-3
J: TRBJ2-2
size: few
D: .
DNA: TGTGCCAGCAGTTACTCGGCCGCTACCGGGGAGCTGTTTTTT
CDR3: CASSYSAATGELFF

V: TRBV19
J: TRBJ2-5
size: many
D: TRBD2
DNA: TGTGCCAGTAGTGCCCTAGCGGGGCAAGAGACCCAGTACTTC
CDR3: CASSALAGQETQYF

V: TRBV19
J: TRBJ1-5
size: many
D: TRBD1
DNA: TGTGCCAGTAGTGGGGTTTTACAGGGGGGGAGCAATCAGCCCCAGCATTTT
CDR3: CASSGVLQGGSNQPQHF

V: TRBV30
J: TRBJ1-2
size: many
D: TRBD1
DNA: TGTGCCTGGACGGGACAGCAATATTATGGCTACACCTTC
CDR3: CAWTGQQYYGYTF

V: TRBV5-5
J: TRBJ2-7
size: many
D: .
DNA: TGTGCCAGCAGCTTGTTTCAGTTCTCCTACGAGCAGTACTTC
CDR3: CASSLFQFSYEQYF

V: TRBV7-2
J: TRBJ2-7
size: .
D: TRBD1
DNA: TGTGCCAGCAGCTTAGCAGTACCGACAGGGGTTCTCTACGGGCAGCACTTC
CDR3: CASSLAVPTGVLYGQHF

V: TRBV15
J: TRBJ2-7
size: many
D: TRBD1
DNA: TGTGCCACCAGCAGGGGGACAGGGGCCTACGAGCAGTACTTC
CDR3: CATSRGTGAYEQYF

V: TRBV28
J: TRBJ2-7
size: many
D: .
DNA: TGTGCCAGCAGTTTTCGGGCAGGGGTCGAGCAGTACTTC
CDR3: CASSFRAGVEQYF

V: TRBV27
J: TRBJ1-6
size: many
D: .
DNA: TGTGCCAGCAGTTTACAGGGACATTCACCCCTCCACTTT
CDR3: CASSLQGHSPLHF

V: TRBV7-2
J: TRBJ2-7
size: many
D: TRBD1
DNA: TGTGCCAGCAGCTTAGGGTGGGGGACAGGGGTCGAGCAGTACTTC
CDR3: CASSLGWGTGVEQYF

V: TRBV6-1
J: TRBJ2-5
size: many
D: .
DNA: TGTGCCAGCAGTGAACAGCAAGAGACCCAGTACTTC
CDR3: CASSEQQETQYF

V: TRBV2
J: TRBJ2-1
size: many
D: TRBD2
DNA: TGTGCCAGCAAGAACGAGCGGGGGCCCCGGGATGAGCAGTTCTTC
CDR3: CASKNERGPRDEQFF

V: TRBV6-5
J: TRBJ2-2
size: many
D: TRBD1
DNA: TGTGCCAGCAGGATATTTCCCCCGGGGACAGGGAGGACCGGGGAGCTGTTTTTT
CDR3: CASRIFPPGTGRTGELFF

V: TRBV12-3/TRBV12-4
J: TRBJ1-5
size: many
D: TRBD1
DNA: TGTGCCAGCACCGACGGGACAGGACCGAATCAGCCCCAGCATTTT
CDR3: CASTDGTGPNQPQHF

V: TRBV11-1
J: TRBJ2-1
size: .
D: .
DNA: TGTGCCAGCAGCTTAGTCGATGGTGACAATGAGCAGTTCTTC
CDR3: CASSLVDGDNEQFF

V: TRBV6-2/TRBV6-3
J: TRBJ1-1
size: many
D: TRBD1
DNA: TGTGCCAGCAGCCCAGACAGGGAGTGGACTGAAGCTTTCTTT
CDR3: CASSPDREWTEAFF

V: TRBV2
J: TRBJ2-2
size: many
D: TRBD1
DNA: TGTGCCAGCAGTGAAGGGACAGGAAACACCGGGGAGCTGTTTTTT
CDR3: CASSEGTGNTGELFF